Following are 12 T cell receptor beta chains from one sample sequenced in a study of cytomegalovirus exposure and HLA in healthy donors. Here immunoSEQ multiplex PCR was the method, and the copy in TCRdb shows in-frame clones only, minus some. Among over 100,000 clones listed, roughly 86% were seen once. The sequenced material came from PBMCs. The receptors here all came from a man aged 25 to 40 in good health and CMV-seronegative.

A remark on this clone: The same CDR3 also results from other DNA sequences found in this sample. The chain joins TRBV6-1 to TRBJ2-7; TRBD1 aligns across 9 bases. Germline-derived CDR1 and CDR2 are MNHNS and SASEGT. The length of the CDR3 is 12 residues. V shed 6 bases and J 4 bases; nucleotides not matched to a gene: 1. The CDR3 reads CASRDRGYEQYF. CDR3 DNA sequence: TGTGCCAGCAGGGACAGGGGATACGAGCAGTACTTC.

The V call is TRBV28, the J call TRBJ2-3; D is undetermined. Germline CDR1 MDHEN, CDR2 SYDVKM. The germline V and J ends were trimmed by 3 bases and 2 bases, with 6 bases remaining between them. CDR3 length: 13 residues. CDR3 amino acids: CASSFRVTDTQYF. The CDR3 DNA follows: TGTGCCAGCAGTTTCCGGGTCACAGATACGCAGTATTTT.

This clone is classed as medium-sized (0.01 to 0.1%). The genes are TRBV4-2 and TRBJ2-2; D perhaps matches TRBD1 (5 bases). The germline V and J ends were trimmed by 0 bases and 1 base, with 9 bases remaining between them. This CDR3 has 16 residues. Per germline, CDR1 LGHNA and CDR2 YNFKEQ. CDR3 region: CASSQDPQGNTGELFF. The CDR3 DNA follows: TGTGCCAGCAGCCAAGATCCCCAGGGGAACACCGGGGAGCTGTTTTTT.

This chain connects TRBV19 to TRBJ2-3; 15 bases are a match to TRBD2. This CDR3 region has 18 residues. The V gene's germline CDR1 is LNHDA and CDR2 SQIVND (reference sequence). V dropped 2 bases and J dropped 8; count of bases not matched to a gene: 11. CDR3 loop: CASSISGGLAGGRGTQYF. For the CDR3, the DNA is TGTGCCAGTAGTATATCAGGCGGACTAGCGGGGGGGCGGGGTACGCAGTATTTT.

V usage is TRBV7-9 and J usage is TRBJ2-1, with TRBD1 matching over 10 bases. The CDR3 is 17 amino acids. CDR1 and CDR2 (germline): SEHNR, FQNEAQ (reference sequence). Trimming removed 2 bases from V and 10 bases from J; junction bases left unmatched: 14. The CDR3 loop is CASSLRPWTGGRVEQFF. The CDR3 DNA follows: TGTGCCAGCAGCTTAAGGCCGTGGACAGGGGGTAGGGTGGAGCAGTTCTTC.

The chain combines TRBV6-5 with TRBJ2-4; TRBD2 matches 7 bases. The germline gives CDR1 MNHEY, CDR2 SVGAGI. V was clipped by 4 bases and J by 7 bases; unmatched bases: 7. This CDR3 spans 14 amino acids. In DNA form, the CDR3 reads TGTGCCAGCAGTTCCCAGCGGCGGGGGAACATTCAGTACTTC. It translates to CASSSQRRGNIQYF.

The chain has TRBV7-9 and TRBJ1-5; D remains unclear. This CDR3 is 14 amino acids long. Germline CDR1 is SEHNR and CDR2 is FQNEAQ (reference sequence). Trimming removed 0 bases from V and 7 bases from J, with 10 bases in between. The CDR3 sequence: CASSLASVPQPQHF. For the CDR3, the DNA is TGTGCCAGCAGCTTAGCGTCTGTCCCCCAGCCCCAGCATTTT. The full variable domain, rest sourced from reference TRBV7-9 and TRBJ1-5, is DTGVSQNPRHKITKRGQNVTFRCDPISEHNRLYWYRQTLGQGPEFLTYFQNEAQLEKSRLLSDRFSAERPKGSFSTLEIQRTEQGDSAMYLCASSLASVPQPQHFGDGTRLSIL.

V is TRBV6-5 and J is TRBJ1-2; 11 positions match TRBD1. Per the germline V gene, CDR1 is MNHEY and CDR2 is SVGAGI. CDR3 length: 12 residues. CDR3 nucleotide sequence: TGTGAGGACAGGGGGCACTCCTATGGCTACACCTTC. It yields the protein CEDRGHSYGYTF.

The chain combines TRBV7-7 with TRBJ2-2; 9 bases map to TRBD2. J lost 7 bases, V lost 8 bases, and 8 bases had no gene match. The CDR3 is 14 residues long. From germline, CDR1 is SSHAT and CDR2 FNYEAQ (reference sequence). The CDR3 sequence is CASHGGGAGGELFF. The DNA for the CDR3 is TGTGCCAGCCACGGCGGGGGGGCCGGCGGGGAGCTGTTTTTT.

The genes are TRBV4-3 and TRBJ2-3, with 7 bases that match TRBD1. CDR1 is LGHNA and CDR2 is YSLEER in the germline V gene. The CDR3 consists of 15 residues. J gave up 2 bases and V 2 bases, and 4 bases lay outside the gene matches. CDR3 amino acids: CASSQWGQTTDTQYF. The DNA for the CDR3 is TGCGCCAGCAGCCAATGGGGACAGACCACAGATACGCAGTATTTT.

The chain joins TRBV11-2 to TRBJ2-7, with D possibly TRBD2 on 5 matching bases. The CDR3 covers 16 residues. Germline V gives CDR1 SGHAT, CDR2 FQNNGV. Trimming stripped 5 bases from V and 4 bases from J, with 21 bases between. CDR3 amino acids: CASSIYSRGGRYEQYF. CDR3 nucleotide sequence: TGTGCCAGCAGCATTTACTCACGGGGTGGGAGATACGAGCAGTACTTC.

CDR3 sequence reads: CASSPRLGQGGETQYF. The CDR3 DNA follows: TGTGCCAGCAGCCCACGTCTGGGACAGGGAGGTGAGACCCAGTACTTC. This chain links TRBV7-8 with TRBJ2-5; 9 bases align to TRBD1. Germline lookup yields CDR1 SGHVS and CDR2 FQNEAQ. This CDR3 is built from 16 residues. With V trimmed by 5 bases and J by 5 bases, 12 bases remained unmatched.